A selection of T cell receptor beta chains follows, all from one sample in a study of human T cells and chemical hapten exposure. Using its own MiXCR run on the RACE reads, TCRdb lists one record per CDR3 protein. The sample carries roughly 360,000 distinct CDR3 sequences, about 4.4% recorded once. The sequencing here drew on whole blood, taken in connection with sensitization to the hapten diphenylcyclopropenone (DPC). All receptors derive from a woman in her forties or fifties with alopecia areata. Some clones in this sample may be carry-over from other donors' samples. Each CDR3 is given with its conserved first and last residue. D genes are given only for firm matches. Clone size is stated in some rows and not others, as once, few, many or a class when expanded.

cdr3_nt cdr3_aa d_call v_call clone_size j_call
TGTGCCAGCAGCCCTAGTTTCGGTGAGCAGTTCTTC CASSPSFGEQFF NA TRBV7-2 many TRBJ2-1
TGCAGCGTTGAAGAAGACTTCACAGATACGCAGTATTTT CSVEEDFTDTQYF NA TRBV29-1 NA TRBJ2-3
TGTGCCAGCAGCCAAGATCAGGCCCTGGGAGGTAGTGAGCAGTTCTTC CASSQDQALGGSEQFF NA TRBV3-1 many TRBJ2-1
TGTGCCGTACGGACAGGGAACAATTCACCCCTCCACTTT CAVRTGNNSPLHF TRBD1 TRBV12-3/TRBV12-4 many TRBJ1-6
TGTGCCAGCAGCTTAGGTGGGACAGGGTACGACAATGAGCAGTTCTTC CASSLGGTGYDNEQFF TRBD1 TRBV7-6 NA TRBJ2-1
TGTGCCAGCAGCTCTCGACAGGGGATCTCACCCCTCCACTTT CASSSRQGISPLHF TRBD1 TRBV7-2 NA TRBJ1-6
TGTGCCAGCAGTTACAGTCGCTCTCAGAGCACAGATACGCAGTATTTT CASSYSRSQSTDTQYF NA TRBV6-5 many TRBJ2-3
TGTGCCAGCAGAGGACTAGCGGGCAATGAGCAGTTCTTC CASRGLAGNEQFF TRBD2 TRBV25-1 many TRBJ2-1
TGTGCCAGCAGCTCCGAACTTAACAAGAACACGCAGTATTTT CASSSELNKNTQYF NA TRBV11-2 many TRBJ2-3
TGCAGCGTGGCCGGGACAGGGGGAGGCGAGCAGTACTTC CSVAGTGGGEQYF TRBD1 TRBV29-1 few TRBJ2-7
TGTGCCAGCAGGGGAGCTTGGCTGTTTTTT CASRGAWLFF NA TRBV2 many TRBJ1-4
TGTGCCAGCTCTTCGACACCTCGAAAACTGTTTTTT CASSSTPRKLFF NA TRBV6-2/TRBV6-3 many TRBJ1-4
TGCGCCAGCAGCTTGTGGCAGGGGGCCGATGGCTACACCTTC CASSLWQGADGYTF TRBD1 TRBV5-1 few TRBJ1-2
TGTGCCAGCAGCCTTAGCGATCCGCGTGGAGAGACCGGGGAGCTGTTTTTT CASSLSDPRGETGELFF NA TRBV6-2/TRBV6-3 many TRBJ2-2
TGTGCCAGCAGTAGACGCCCCGGGACTAGCGTGACAGATACGCAGTATTTT CASSRRPGTSVTDTQYF TRBD2 TRBV7-8 many TRBJ2-3
TGTGCCAGCAGCTTAGTTCCCCTGGATACGCAGTATTTT CASSLVPLDTQYF NA TRBV7-8 NA TRBJ2-3